The source of this TCR beta chain is a study of T cell responses to AZD1222 COVID-19 vaccine. Germline V gene sequence: CDR1 DFQATT, CDR2 SNEGSKA (reference sequence). This CDR3 spans 12 amino acids. Trimming cost V 3 bases and J 4 bases, with 9 bases left between them. Here immunoSEQ multiplex PCR was the method, and the copy in TCRdb shows in-frame clones only, minus some. Among about 120,000 clones listed, 80% to 90% were seen once. The genes are TRBV20-1 and TRBJ2-5; D is unresolved. The TCR was taken from an adult in good health. The input for sequencing was peripheral blood, taken on day 0 of AZD1222 vaccination. The CDR3 DNA follows: TGCAGTGCTAGTAAACTCGGAGAGACCCAGTACTTC. It yields the protein CSASKLGETQYF.